The clone carrying this T cell receptor (beta chain) occurred many times. TCRdb reprocessed the 5' RACE reads with MiXCR, giving one entry per CDR3 protein. The sample records tens of thousands of distinct CDR3 sequences, 10% to 15% being singletons. Germline CDR1 is SQVTM and CDR2 is ANQGSEA. The CDR3 consists of 11 residues. V was trimmed by 5 bases and J by 5 bases, leaving 9 bases between them. These data belong to a study of early T cells in non-severe SARS-CoV-2 infection. Sequenced material: whole blood. This clonotype was sampled from an adult who was a healthcare worker with PCR-confirmed SARS-CoV-2 infection or an uninfected control (not recorded which). The chain links TRBV29-1 to TRBJ1-1; D unclear. The CDR3 spells CSVILRTEAFF. The CDR3 coding sequence is TGCAGCGTTATTTTACGGACTGAAGCTTTCTTT.